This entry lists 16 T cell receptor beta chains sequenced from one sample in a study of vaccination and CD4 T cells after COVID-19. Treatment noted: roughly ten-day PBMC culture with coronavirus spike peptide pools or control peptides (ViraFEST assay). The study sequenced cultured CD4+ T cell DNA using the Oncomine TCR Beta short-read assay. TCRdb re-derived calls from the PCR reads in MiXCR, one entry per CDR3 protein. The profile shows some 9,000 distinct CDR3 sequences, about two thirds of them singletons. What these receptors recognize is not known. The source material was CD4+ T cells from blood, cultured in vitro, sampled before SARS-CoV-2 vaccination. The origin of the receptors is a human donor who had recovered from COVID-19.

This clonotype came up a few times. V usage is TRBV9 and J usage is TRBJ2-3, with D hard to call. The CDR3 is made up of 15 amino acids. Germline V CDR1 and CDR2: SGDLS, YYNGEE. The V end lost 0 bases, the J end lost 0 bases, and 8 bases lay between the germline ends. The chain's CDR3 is CASSVGPHSTDTQYF. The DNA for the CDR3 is TGTGCCAGCAGCGTAGGTCCCCACAGCACAGATACGCAGTATTTT.

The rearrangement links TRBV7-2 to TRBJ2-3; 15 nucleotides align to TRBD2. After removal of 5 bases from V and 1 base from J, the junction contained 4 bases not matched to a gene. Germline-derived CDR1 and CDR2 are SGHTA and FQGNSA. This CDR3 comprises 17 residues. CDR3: CASSRTSGRARTDTQYF. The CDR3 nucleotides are TGTGCCAGCAGCAGGACTAGCGGGAGGGCGCGCACAGATACGCAGTATTTT.

CDR3 nucleotides: TGTGCCAGCAACCCTCCCTTCACAGATACGCAGTATTTT. It yields the protein CASNPPFTDTQYF. The J gene is TRBJ2-3, the V gene TRBV2, with no clear D. In germline, CDR1 is SNHLY, CDR2 FYNNEI. The CDR3 covers 13 residues. V was cut by 7 bases and J by 2 bases, with 10 bases left in between.

CDR3 nucleotides: TGTGCCAGCACCAAGACTAACAATGAGCAGTTCTTC. As protein: CASTKTNNEQFF. V gene TRBV6-1 combines with J gene TRBJ2-1; D might be TRBD2 (5 bases). This CDR3 has 12 residues. Germline V CDR1 and CDR2: MNHNS, SASEGT. Trimming took 7 bases from V and 5 from J, leaving 9 bases between them.

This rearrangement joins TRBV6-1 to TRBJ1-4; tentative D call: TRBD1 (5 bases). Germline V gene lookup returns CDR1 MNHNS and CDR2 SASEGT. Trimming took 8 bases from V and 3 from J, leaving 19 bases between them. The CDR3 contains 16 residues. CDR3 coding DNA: TGTGCCAGCGGTGGAAGCCAGGGCTTATCTAATGAAAAACTGTTTTTT. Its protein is CASGGSQGLSNEKLFF.

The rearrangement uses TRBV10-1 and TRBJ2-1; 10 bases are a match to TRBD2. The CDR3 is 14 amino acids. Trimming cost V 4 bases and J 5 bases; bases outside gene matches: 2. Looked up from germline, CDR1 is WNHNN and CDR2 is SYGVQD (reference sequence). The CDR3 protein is CASSAGLADNEQFF. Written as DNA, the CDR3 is TGCGCCAGCAGTGCTGGACTAGCGGACAATGAGCAGTTCTTC.

Here the CDR3 reads CASSPQGATNEKLFF. CDR3 bases: TGTGCCAGCAGCCCCCAAGGGGCGACTAATGAAAAACTGTTTTTT. The rearrangement uses TRBV7-9 and TRBJ1-4; D may be TRBD1 (5 bases). The CDR3 extends over 15 amino acids. The germline gives CDR1 SEHNR, CDR2 FQNEAQ (reference sequence). The V end lost 5 bases, the J end lost 2 bases, and 12 bases lay between the germline ends.

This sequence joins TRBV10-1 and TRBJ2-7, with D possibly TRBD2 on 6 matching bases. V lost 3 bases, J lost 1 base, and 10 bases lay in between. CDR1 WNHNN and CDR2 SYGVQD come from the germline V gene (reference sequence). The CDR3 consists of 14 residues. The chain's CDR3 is CASSDPSESYEQYF. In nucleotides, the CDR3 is TGCGCCAGCAGTGATCCTAGCGAGTCCTACGAGCAGTACTTC.

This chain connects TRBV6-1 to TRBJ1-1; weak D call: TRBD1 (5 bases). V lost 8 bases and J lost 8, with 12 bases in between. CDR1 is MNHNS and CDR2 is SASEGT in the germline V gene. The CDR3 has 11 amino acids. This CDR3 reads CASSREIEAFF. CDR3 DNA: TGTGCCAGCTCCAGGGAGATCGAAGCTTTCTTT.

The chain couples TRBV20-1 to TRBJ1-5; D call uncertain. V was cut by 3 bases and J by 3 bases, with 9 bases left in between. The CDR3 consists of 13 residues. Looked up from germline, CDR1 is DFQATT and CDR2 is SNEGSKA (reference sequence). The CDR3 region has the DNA TGCAGTGCTAGTTTTAAAGTCAATCAGCCCCAGCATTTT. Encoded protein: CSASFKVNQPQHF.

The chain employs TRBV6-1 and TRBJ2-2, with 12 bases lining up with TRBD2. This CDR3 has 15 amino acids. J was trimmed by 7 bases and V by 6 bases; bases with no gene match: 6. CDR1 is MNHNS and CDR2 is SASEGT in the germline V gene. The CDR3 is CASRTSGREGGELFF. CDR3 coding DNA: TGTGCCAGCAGGACTAGCGGGAGAGAGGGCGGGGAGCTGTTTTTT.

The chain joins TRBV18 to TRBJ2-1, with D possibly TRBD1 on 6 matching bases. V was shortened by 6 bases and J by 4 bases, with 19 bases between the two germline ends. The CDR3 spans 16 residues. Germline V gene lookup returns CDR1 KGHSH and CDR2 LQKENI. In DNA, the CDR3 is TGTGCCAGCTCCCCTCTACCGGGACATCTTTACAATGAGCAGTTCTTC. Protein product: CASSPLPGHLYNEQFF.

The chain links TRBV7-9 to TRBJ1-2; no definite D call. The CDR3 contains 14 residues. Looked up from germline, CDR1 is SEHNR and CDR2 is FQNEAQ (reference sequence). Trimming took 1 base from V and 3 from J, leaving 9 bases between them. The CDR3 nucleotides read TGTGCCAGCAGCTTAGTATCTGCCTACTATGGCTACACCTTC. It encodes CASSLVSAYYGYTF.

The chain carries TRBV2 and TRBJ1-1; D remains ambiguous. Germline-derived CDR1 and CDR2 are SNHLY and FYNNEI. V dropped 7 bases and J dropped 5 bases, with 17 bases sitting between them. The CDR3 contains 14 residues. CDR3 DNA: TGTGCCAGCAAGCTTTTCGACCCGAGGACTGAAGCTTTCTTT. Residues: CASKLFDPRTEAFF.

The CDR3 loop is CASSPRQSSYEQYF. CDR3 nucleotides: TGTGCCAGCAGCCCTCGCCAGTCCTCCTACGAGCAGTACTTC. The J gene is TRBJ2-7, the V gene TRBV5-4; D is uncertain. Germline V gene sequence: CDR1 SGHNT, CDR2 YYREEE (reference sequence). The germline V and J ends were trimmed by 4 bases and 0 bases, with 11 bases remaining between them. This CDR3 comprises 14 residues.

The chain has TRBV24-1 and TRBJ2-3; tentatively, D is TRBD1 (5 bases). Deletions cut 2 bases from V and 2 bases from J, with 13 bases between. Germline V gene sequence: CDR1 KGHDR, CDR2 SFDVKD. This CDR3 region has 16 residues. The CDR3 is CATSDSQGGTTDTQYF. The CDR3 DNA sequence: TGTGCCACCAGTGATTCCCAGGGCGGTACCACAGATACGCAGTATTTT.